The source of this T cell receptor (beta chain) is a study of blood T cells in healthy people across ages. Study-level results: In older individuals, TCR beta diversity per million T cells was lower, falling roughly linearly with age.

A second PCR of about 7 to 11 cycles used a sample-barcoded 5' primer and a J-beta primer mix. TCRdb used MiXCR to reprocess the 5' RACE reads, holding one entry per CDR3 protein. The sample has around 1,600,000 distinct CDR3 sequences, approximately 43% seen once; the top ten hold about 4%. Trimming stripped 1 base from V and 0 bases from J, with 19 bases between. The CDR3 is made up of 19 amino acids. The germline gives CDR1 MGHRA, CDR2 YSYEKL. Note on this clonotype: Its matching antigen is unknown.

This rearrangement joins TRBV4-1 to TRBJ2-4; TRBD1 might be the D (6 bases). The TCR was taken from a young woman in good health. Sequencing used blood. DNA of the CDR3: TGCGCCAGCAGCCAAGTTATCCCTAACAGGGATCTAGCCAAAAACATTCAGTACTTC. It codes for CASSQVIPNRDLAKNIQYF.